Described below is a single T cell receptor beta chain sequence and its context. This entry is derived from a study of blood T cell repertoires in COVID-19. About the study: From the United States, Italy and Spain came samples of acute and convalescent COVID-19. PBMCs, B-cell-depleted T cells, or T cells were the source of the cDNA or gDNA that made up the material.

Generated by immunoSEQ multiplex PCR, the TCRdb table keeps only in-frame clones and is missing some. This table holds about 130,000 clones, less than 90% found once. Participant ages covered roughly 18 to 89 years across about 25 US areas. Two negative PCRs, clearance, or symptom resolution had been documented for recovered Cohort 3 donors. CDR1 LNHDA and CDR2 SQIVND come from the germline V gene (reference sequence). The CDR3 has 12 residues. V was trimmed by 7 bases and J by 9 bases, leaving 10 bases between them. The chain uses TRBV19 and TRBJ1-6; D not certain. The clonotype originates from a woman aged 50 to 65 who had recovered from COVID-19. The sequencing sample was made of PBMCs or T cells enriched from blood (not recorded which). The CDR3 protein is CASNQAGSPLHF. The CDR3 DNA reads TGTGCCAGTAACCAGGCGGGTTCACCCCTCCACTTT.